In this sample, the clone carrying this TCR beta chain turned up once. What it binds is not known. Clones were read by immunoSEQ multiplex PCR, and TCRdb kept only the in-frame ones, dropping some. The sample has over 150,000 clones, about 68% seen once. This sample is part of a study of shared clonotypes between healthy human individuals. Study background: Per-donor plates numbered three CD4 naive, three CD4 memory, two CD8 naive and one CD8 memory.

Study observations and caveats: Some naive CD4 clonotypes, around 5%, turned up in common across four donors. Deeper or shallower sequencing was expected to change how clonotypes are shared among donors.

With V trimmed by 1 base and J by 4 bases, 1 base remained unmatched. Germline loops: CDR1 SGHRS, CDR2 YFSETQ. The CDR3 length is 13 residues. The clonotype originates from a man aged 30-40 years in good health. Sample: memory CD4+ T cells sorted from blood. Subset described: CD45RA-negative fraction. This sequence joins TRBV5-1 and TRBJ2-5, with 7 bases identical to TRBD1. CDR3 nucleotide sequence: TGCGCCAGCAGCTTGACAGGGGTAGAGACCCAGTACTTC. Amino acids: CASSLTGVETQYF.